Sequencing of this T cell receptor (beta chain) was carried out in a study of CD8 T cells in ankylosing spondylitis. Making use of molecular barcodes, quantitative 5'-RACE generated TCR beta libraries. Using its own MiXCR run on the 5' RACE reads, TCRdb lists one record per CDR3 protein. The sample holds roughly 160,000 distinct CDR3 sequences, around 8.9% seen once. The study's findings and limits: Significant enrichment of disease-linked clones was reportedly seen in matched ankylosing spondylitis synovial fluid. A TCR beta motif of seven or eight highly homologous variants appeared characteristic of ankylosing spondylitis blood. Before this, some motif variants had been reported in reactive arthritis synovial fluid and blood.

Per the germline V gene, CDR1 is MNHEY and CDR2 is SVGEGT. Trimming pared 2 bases from V and 0 bases from J, leaving 17 bases between. The CDR3 is made up of 18 amino acids. This clonotype was counted at least ten times. Its antigen remains unknown. Sequences were obtained from blood, either unsorted or a sorted T cell fraction (not recorded which). The chain uses TRBV6-2 or TRBV6-3 and TRBJ2-1; no reliable D call. The source of this sequence is a female donor with ankylosing spondylitis or in good health (not recorded which). As DNA, the CDR3 is TGTGCCAGCAGTTACCCAGCTCTACTAACCCGCTCCTACAATGAGCAGTTCTTC. It specifies CASSYPALLTRSYNEQFF.